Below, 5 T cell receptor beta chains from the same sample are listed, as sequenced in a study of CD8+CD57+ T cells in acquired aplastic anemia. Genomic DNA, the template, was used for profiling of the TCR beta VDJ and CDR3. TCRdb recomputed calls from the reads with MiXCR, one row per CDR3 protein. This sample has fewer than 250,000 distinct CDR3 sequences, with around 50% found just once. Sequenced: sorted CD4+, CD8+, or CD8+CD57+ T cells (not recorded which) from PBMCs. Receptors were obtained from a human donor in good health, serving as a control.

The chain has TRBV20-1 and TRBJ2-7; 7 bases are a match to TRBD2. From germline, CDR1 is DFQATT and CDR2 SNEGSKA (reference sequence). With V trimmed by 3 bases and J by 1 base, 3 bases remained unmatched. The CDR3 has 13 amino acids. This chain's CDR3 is CSARGGASYEQYF. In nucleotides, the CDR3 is TGCAGTGCTAGGGGAGGGGCGTCCTACGAGCAGTACTTC.

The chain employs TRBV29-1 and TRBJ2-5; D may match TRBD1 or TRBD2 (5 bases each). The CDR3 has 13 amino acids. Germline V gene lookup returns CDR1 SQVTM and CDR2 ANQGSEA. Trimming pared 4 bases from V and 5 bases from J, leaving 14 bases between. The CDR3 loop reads CSVGGTQRETQYF. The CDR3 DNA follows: TGCAGCGTTGGTGGGACCCAAAGGGAGACCCAGTACTTC.

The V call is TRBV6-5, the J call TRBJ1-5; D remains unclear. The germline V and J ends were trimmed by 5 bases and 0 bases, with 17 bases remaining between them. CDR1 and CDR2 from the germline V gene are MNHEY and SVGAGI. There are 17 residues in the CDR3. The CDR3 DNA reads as TGTGCCAGCAGTGAGTCGTATACAGCTTATAGCAATCAGCCCCAGCATTTT. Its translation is CASSESYTAYSNQPQHF.

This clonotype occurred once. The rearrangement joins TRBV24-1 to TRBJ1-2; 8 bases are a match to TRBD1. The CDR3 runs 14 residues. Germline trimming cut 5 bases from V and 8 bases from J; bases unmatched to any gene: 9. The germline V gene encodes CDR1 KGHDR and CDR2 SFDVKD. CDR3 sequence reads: CATSALAGGRGYTF. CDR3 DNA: TGTGCCACCAGTGCCTTAGCAGGGGGCCGGGGCTACACCTTC.

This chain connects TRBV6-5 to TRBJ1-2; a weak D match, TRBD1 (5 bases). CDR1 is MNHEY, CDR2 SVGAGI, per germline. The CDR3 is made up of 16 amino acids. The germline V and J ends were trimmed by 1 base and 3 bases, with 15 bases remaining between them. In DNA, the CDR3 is TGTGCCAGCAGTTACTTTATTGGCGGGGGGTACTATGGCTACACCTTC. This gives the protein CASSYFIGGGYYGYTF.